This TCR beta chain is drawn from a study of blood T cell repertoires in COVID-19. Clones were read by immunoSEQ multiplex PCR, and TCRdb kept only the in-frame ones, dropping some. This table holds about 130,000 clones, about 79% found once. Cohort placement rested on clinical history that participants reported themselves. Trimming shortened V by 3 bases and J by 5 bases, and 11 bases separated the two germline ends. This CDR3 region has 14 residues. Germline V gene lookup returns CDR1 SEHNR and CDR2 FQNEAQ (reference sequence). The receptor comes from a man between 50 and 59 years old who had recovered from COVID-19. Sequencing was performed on PBMCs or T cells enriched from blood (not recorded which). The gene calls are TRBV7-9 and TRBJ2-1; maybe TRBD2 (5 bases). CDR3: CASSLGAADNEQFF. The CDR3 coding sequence is TGTGCCAGCAGCTTGGGAGCAGCCGACAATGAGCAGTTCTTC.